This T cell receptor (beta chain) appears in the sequencing data of a study of shared clonotypes between healthy human individuals. The overall study: The study drew on two women and a few men aged 18 to 49 as donors.

Sequencing was performed with immunoSEQ multiplex PCR; in TCRdb, only in-frame clones are kept and a portion is missing. This sample yields hundreds of thousands of clones, of which 95% to 98% are seen a single time; 0.25% to 0.35% belongs to the top ten. Worth noting for this clone: Its antigen remains unknown.

CD45RO negativity and positive selection for CCR7 defined naive CD8 cells, a population that excluded terminally differentiated effector memory CD45RA+ cells. Notes on the study in general: Despite large depth, rarefaction showed incomplete sorted-subset sequencing. Represented diversity, genetic and exposure-history alike, was limited by few donors.

This TCR derives from a man aged 30 to 45 in good health. Sequencing was performed on naive CD8+ T cells sorted from blood.

CDR3 DNA: TGCAGCGCCACCGGGACTAGCGGAACCTACAATGAGCAGTTCTTC. This translates into CSATGTSGTYNEQFF. This sequence joins TRBV29-1 and TRBJ2-1, with 11 nucleotides matching TRBD2. The CDR3 sequence is 15 residues long. The ends lost 7 bases at V and 2 bases at J; junction bases unmatched: 7. The germline gives CDR1 SQVTM, CDR2 ANQGSEA.